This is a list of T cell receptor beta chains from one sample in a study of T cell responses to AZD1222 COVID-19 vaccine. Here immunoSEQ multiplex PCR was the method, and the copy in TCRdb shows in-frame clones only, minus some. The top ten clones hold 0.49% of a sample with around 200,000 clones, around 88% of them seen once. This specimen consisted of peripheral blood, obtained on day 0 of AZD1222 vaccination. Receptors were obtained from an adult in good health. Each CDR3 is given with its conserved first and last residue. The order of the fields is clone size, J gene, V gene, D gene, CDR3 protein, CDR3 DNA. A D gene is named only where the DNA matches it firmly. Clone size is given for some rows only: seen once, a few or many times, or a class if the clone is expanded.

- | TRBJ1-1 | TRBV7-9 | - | CASSGEGTEAFF | TGTGCCAGCAGTGGGGAGGGGACTGAAGCTTTCTTT
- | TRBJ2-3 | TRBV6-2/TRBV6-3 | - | CASSYSGRTRDTQYF | TGTGCCAGCAGTTACTCGGGTAGGACCCGAGATACGCAGTATTTT
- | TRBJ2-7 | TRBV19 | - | CASSIVDGTYEQYF | TGTGCCAGTAGTATAGTAGACGGAACCTACGAGCAGTACTTC
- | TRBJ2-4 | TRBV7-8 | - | CASSLVAGQSLAKNIQYF | TGTGCCAGCAGCTTAGTTGCTGGACAGAGTCTAGCCAAAAACATTCAGTACTTC
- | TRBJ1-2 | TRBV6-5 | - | CATVNYGYTF | TGTGCCACAGTTAATTATGGCTACACCTTC
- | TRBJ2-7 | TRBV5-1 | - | CASSVGSSGAYEQYF | TGCGCCAGCAGCGTTGGAAGTAGCGGAGCCTACGAGCAGTACTTC
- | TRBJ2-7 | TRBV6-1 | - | CASSEALLLPSTYEQYF | TGTGCCAGCAGTGAAGCGCTCCTCTTACCTTCAACCTACGAGCAGTACTTC
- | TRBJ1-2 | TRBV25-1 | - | CASSYQSNYGYTF | TGTGCCAGCAGTTACCAGAGTAACTATGGCTACACCTTC
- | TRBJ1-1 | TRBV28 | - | CASSDSTEAFF | TGTGCCAGCAGCGACAGCACTGAAGCTTTCTTT
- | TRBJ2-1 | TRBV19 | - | CASTLRAGASSYNEQFF | TGTGCCAGTACCCTTCGGGCAGGGGCCAGCTCCTACAATGAGCAGTTCTTC
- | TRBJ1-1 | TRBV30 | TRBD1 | CAWSVLRTGSTEAFF | TGTGCCTGGAGTGTACTTAGGACAGGGTCCACTGAAGCTTTCTTT
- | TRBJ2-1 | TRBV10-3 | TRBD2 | CAISDSGRVSYNEQFF | TGTGCCATCAGTGACAGCGGGAGGGTCTCCTACAATGAGCAGTTCTTC
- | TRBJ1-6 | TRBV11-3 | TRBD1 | CASSWDRTSPLHF | TGTGCCAGCAGTTGGGACAGAACCTCACCCCTCCACTTT
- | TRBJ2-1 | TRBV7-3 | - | CASSLSSARQDEQFF | TGTGCCAGCAGCTTAAGTAGCGCTCGGCAGGATGAGCAGTTCTTC
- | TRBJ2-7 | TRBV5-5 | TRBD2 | CASSLGPSGSSYEQYF | TGTGCCAGCAGCTTGGGCCCTAGCGGGAGTTCCTACGAGCAGTACTTC
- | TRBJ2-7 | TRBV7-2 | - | CASSLTGILTYEQYF | TGTGCCAGCAGCTTAACCGGGATTTTGACCTACGAGCAGTACTTC
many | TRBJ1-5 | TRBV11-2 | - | CASSLEGSTYQPQHF | TGTGCCAGCAGCTTAGAGGGCAGTACCTATCAGCCCCAGCATTTT
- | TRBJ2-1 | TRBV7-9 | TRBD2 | CASSSLAGGIYSYNEQFF | TGTGCCAGCAGCTCACTAGCGGGGGGCATATATTCCTACAATGAGCAGTTCTTC
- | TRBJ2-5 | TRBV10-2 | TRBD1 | CASGEGQGAGQTQYF | TGCGCCAGCGGAGAAGGACAGGGGGCCGGACAGACCCAGTACTTC
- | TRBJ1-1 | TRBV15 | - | CATSRALQGNTEAFF | TGTGCCACCAGCAGAGCCTTACAGGGGAACACTGAAGCTTTCTTT
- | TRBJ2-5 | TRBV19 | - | CASSVPGFRAQETQYF | TGTGCCAGTAGTGTTCCAGGGTTTCGGGCGCAAGAGACCCAGTACTTC
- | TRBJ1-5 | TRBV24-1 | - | CAIRSGGHSNQPQHF | TGTGCCATCCGGTCAGGTGGGCATAGCAATCAGCCCCAGCATTTT
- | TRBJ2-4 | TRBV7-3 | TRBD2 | CASSLRGLAGVGSGNIQYF | TGTGCCAGCAGCTTAAGGGGTCTAGCGGGAGTGGGTTCTGGGAACATTCAGTACTTC
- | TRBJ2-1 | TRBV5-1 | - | CASHGGEQGRRFF | TGCGCCAGCCATGGGGGGGAACAGGGTAGGCGGTTCTTC
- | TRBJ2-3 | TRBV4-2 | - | CASSQERGGYYTQYF | TGTGCCAGCAGCCAAGAACGGGGTGGGTATTATACGCAGTATTTT
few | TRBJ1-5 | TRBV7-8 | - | CASSFYKDQPQHF | TGTGCCAGCAGCTTTTATAAGGATCAGCCCCAGCATTTT
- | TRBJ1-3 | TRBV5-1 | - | CASSLVGQSSGNTIYF | TGCGCCAGCAGCTTGGTCGGGCAGAGCTCTGGAAACACCATATATTTT
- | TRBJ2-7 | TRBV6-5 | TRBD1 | CASSQTGTGPYEQYF | TGTGCCAGCAGTCAAACTGGGACAGGGCCCTACGAGCAGTACTTC
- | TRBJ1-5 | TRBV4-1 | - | CASSQVLGVNQPQHF | TGCGCCAGCAGCCAAGTTTTAGGGGTCAATCAGCCCCAGCATTTT